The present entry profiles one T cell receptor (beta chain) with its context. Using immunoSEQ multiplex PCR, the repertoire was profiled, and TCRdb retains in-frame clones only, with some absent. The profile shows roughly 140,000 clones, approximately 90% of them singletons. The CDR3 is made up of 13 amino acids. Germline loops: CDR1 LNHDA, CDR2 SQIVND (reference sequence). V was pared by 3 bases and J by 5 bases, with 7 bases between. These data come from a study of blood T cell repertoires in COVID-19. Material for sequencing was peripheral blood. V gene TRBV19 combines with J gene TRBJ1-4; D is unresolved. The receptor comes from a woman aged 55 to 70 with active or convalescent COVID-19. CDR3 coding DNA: TGTGCCAGTAGTATGTTCCGGAATGAAAAACTGTTTTTT. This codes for CASSMFRNEKLFF.